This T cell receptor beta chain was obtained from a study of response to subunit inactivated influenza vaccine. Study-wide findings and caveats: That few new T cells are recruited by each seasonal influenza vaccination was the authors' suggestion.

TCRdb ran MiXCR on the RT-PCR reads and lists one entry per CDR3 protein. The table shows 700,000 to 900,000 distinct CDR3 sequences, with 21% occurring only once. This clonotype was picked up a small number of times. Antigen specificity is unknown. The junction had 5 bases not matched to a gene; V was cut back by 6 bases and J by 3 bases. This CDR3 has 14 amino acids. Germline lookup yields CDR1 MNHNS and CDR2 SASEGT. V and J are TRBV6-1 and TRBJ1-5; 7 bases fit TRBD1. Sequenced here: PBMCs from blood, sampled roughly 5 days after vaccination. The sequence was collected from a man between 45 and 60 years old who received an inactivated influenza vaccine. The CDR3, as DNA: TGTGCCAGCAGCTCCGGACAGGTCAATCAGCCCCAGCATTTT. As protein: CASSSGQVNQPQHF.